The sequence of this T cell receptor beta chain was determined in a study of T cells expressing NK-cell markers. Whole-study findings and limits: Expanded clones of NKG2C+ T cells had an unclear HCMV specificity. Dominant NKG2C+ clonotypes in a handful of donors made up about 1.0-7.0% of CD8+ T cells. These clonotypes additionally ranked first within the CD3+CD56-NKG2C+ fraction of a few donors.

From germline, CDR1 is SGDLS and CDR2 YYNGEE. This CDR3 is built from 14 residues. TCR beta cDNA was generated via 5'RACE template switching incorporating UMIs. TCRdb re-called the 5' RACE reads and catalogs CDR3 proteins one per entry, DNA excluded. The repertoire table contains 200,000 to 300,000 distinct CDR3 sequences. About this clonotype itself: The antigen is undetermined.

The V call is TRBV9, the J call TRBJ1-6. The clonotype was recovered from a young man in good health. Sequencing was performed on blood T cells: a sorted CD56 or NKG2C T cell subset, CD4+ or CD8+ T cells, or bulk PBMC T cells (not recorded which). Here the CDR3 reads CASSATSNNSPLHF.